Below, 12 T cell receptor beta chains from the same sample are listed, as sequenced in a study of graft-versus-host responses after intestinal transplantation. Repertoires were generated with immunoSEQ multiplex PCR, while TCRdb's copy carries only in-frame clones and drops some. This table has around 110,000 clones, roughly 86% appearing once. The antigens these receptors bind are not known. The specimen comprised unstimulated CD4+ T cells sorted from spleen or lymph node cells, sampled before transplant. The receptors here all came from a human donor who was the organ donor for an intestinal transplant.

This CDR3 is CASSLSPYQGHGELFF. As DNA, the CDR3 is TGTGCCAGCAGTTTATCGCCGTACCAGGGTCACGGGGAGCTGTTTTTT. The J gene is TRBJ2-2, the V gene TRBV27, with D perhaps TRBD1 (5 bases). V shed 0 bases and J shed 7 bases, with 15 bases lying between them. Per germline, CDR1 MNHEY and CDR2 SMNVEV (reference sequence). The CDR3 spans 16 residues.

The V and J genes are TRBV6-1 and TRBJ1-5; no firm D call. V lost 4 bases to trimming and J lost 2 bases, with 15 bases between them. This CDR3 spans 16 amino acids. CDR1 is MNHNS, CDR2 SASEGT, per germline. CDR3 amino acids: CASSGFGRAGNQPQHF. The CDR3 nucleotides read TGTGCCAGCAGTGGGTTTGGGAGGGCGGGCAATCAGCCCCAGCATTTT.

CDR3 coding DNA: TGTGCCAGCAGCGCCGATACAGTTCAGCCCCAGCATTTT. Translating gives CASSADTVQPQHF. The chain carries TRBV7-2 and TRBJ1-5; no definite D call. Looked up from germline, CDR1 is SGHTA and CDR2 is FQGNSA. The CDR3 is made up of 13 amino acids. Deletions cut 5 bases from V and 6 bases from J, with 11 bases between.

The rearrangement uses TRBV10-3 and TRBJ2-7, with D tentatively TRBD1 (6 bases). Germline V gives CDR1 ENHRY, CDR2 SYGVKD. The CDR3 totals 14 residues. V was pared by 5 bases and J by 1 base, with 12 bases between. The CDR3 protein is CAISYDRLSYEQYF. CDR3 DNA: TGTGCCATCAGTTACGACAGGTTATCCTACGAGCAGTACTTC.

Only one count was recorded for this clone. This chain uses TRBV11-2 with TRBJ2-2; maybe TRBD2 (6 bases). This CDR3 is 14 amino acids long. Per the germline V gene, CDR1 is SGHAT and CDR2 is FQNNGV. V was shortened by 5 bases and J by 7 bases, with 14 bases between the two germline ends. This CDR3 is CASSLGTYGGELFF. The CDR3, as DNA: TGTGCCAGCAGCCTTGGGACTTACGGCGGGGAGCTGTTTTTT. Together with reference TRBV11-2 and TRBJ2-2, the CDR3 gives the full variable domain: EAGVAQSPRYKIIEKRQSVAFWCNPISGHATLYWYQQILGQGPKLLIQFQNNGVVDDSQLPKDRFSAERLKGVDSTLKIQPAKLEDSAVYLCASSLGTYGGELFFGEGSRLTVL.

V usage is TRBV7-3 and J usage is TRBJ2-2, with 12 bases fitting TRBD2. Trimming cost V 5 bases and J 8 bases; bases outside gene matches: 3. This CDR3 region has 14 residues. Germline-derived CDR1 and CDR2 are SGHTA and FQGTGA. The CDR3 reads CASSLTSGRGELFF. The CDR3 coding sequence is TGTGCCAGCAGCCTGACTAGCGGGAGAGGGGAGCTGTTTTTT.

The V call is TRBV5-5, the J call TRBJ1-1; D gene unclear. Between the trimmed V and J ends, which lost 4 bases and 0 bases, there was a span of 16 bases. The CDR3 loop spans 16 amino acids. Germline lookup yields CDR1 SGHKS and CDR2 YYEKEE (reference sequence). The CDR3 loop is CASSRRAGSMNTEAFF. CDR3 sequence (DNA): TGTGCCAGCAGCCGCCGGGCCGGGAGTATGAACACTGAAGCTTTCTTT.

This clone was seen just once. This chain links TRBV9 with TRBJ1-3, with D hard to call. Deletions cut 3 bases from V and 0 bases from J, with 7 bases between. This CDR3 comprises 14 residues. Looked up from germline, CDR1 is SGDLS and CDR2 is YYNGEE. The CDR3 bases are TGTGCCAGCAGCGGCCACATCTCTGGAAACACCATATATTTT. Protein sequence: CASSGHISGNTIYF.

The chain combines TRBV19 with TRBJ1-6, with D possibly matching TRBD1 (5 bases). Between the trimmed V and J ends, which lost 3 bases and 10 bases, there was a span of 16 bases. Germline CDR1 and CDR2: LNHDA and SQIVND (reference sequence). The CDR3 covers 15 residues. The CDR3 sequence: CASSIVRQGDSPLHF. The CDR3 coding sequence is TGTGCCAGTAGTATTGTGAGGCAGGGTGACTCACCCCTCCACTTT.

The chain joins TRBV14 to TRBJ2-7; weak D call: TRBD1 (6 bases). Germline-derived CDR1 and CDR2 are SGHDN and FVKESK. The CDR3 consists of 15 residues. V was clipped by 2 bases and J by 4 bases, with 15 bases between them. CDR3 amino acids: CASSQRSQGGYEQYF. The CDR3 region has the DNA TGTGCCAGCAGCCAACGGTCCCAAGGGGGATACGAGCAGTACTTC.

This sequence joins TRBV10-3 and TRBJ2-2, with D possibly TRBD2 on 6 matching bases. With 7 bases removed from V and 3 bases from J, the gap between germline ends came to 9 bases. The CDR3 extends over 13 amino acids. CDR1 and CDR2 from the germline V gene are ENHRY and SYGVKD. The CDR3: CAIMGGDTGELFF. As DNA, the CDR3 is TGTGCCATCATGGGCGGGGACACCGGGGAGCTGTTTTTT.

There are a few counts of this clone. The rearrangement joins TRBV5-4 to TRBJ2-7, with D possibly TRBD1 on 6 matching bases. The CDR3 runs to 13 residues. CDR1 SGHNT and CDR2 YYREEE come from the germline V gene (reference sequence). Trimming removed 0 bases from V and 4 bases from J, with 8 bases in between. The CDR3 DNA is TGTGCCAGCAGCTTGGAACAGGGTTACGAGCAGTACTTC. This translates into CASSLEQGYEQYF.